This passage covers 29 T cell receptor beta chains from one sample sequenced in a study of CD8 T cells in Susac syndrome. Random hexamers served to reverse transcribe roughly 0.5 to 1 ug RNA. TCRdb called the immunoSEQ multiplex PCR reads again in MiXCR, with one record for every CDR3 protein. This sample has about 150,000 distinct CDR3 sequences, with about 95% found just once. The sample comprised CD8+ T cells from PBMCs. The receptors were gathered from a human donor with multiple sclerosis.

The V call is TRBV27, the J call TRBJ2-1, with D hard to call. The germline V gene has CDR1 MNHEY and CDR2 SMNVEV (reference sequence). The CDR3 length is 14 residues. Between the trimmed V and J ends, which lost 7 bases and 9 bases, there was a span of 19 bases. The CDR3 sequence: CASKRTRSSGEQFF. The DNA of the CDR3 is TGTGCCAGCAAAAGGACCAGGTCCTCAGGTGAGCAGTTCTTC.

This clonotype appeared a single time. This chain joins TRBV6-6 and TRBJ1-2; 11 nucleotides agree with TRBD1. J was trimmed by 6 bases and V by 5 bases; bases with no gene match: 5. The CDR3 totals 14 residues. Germline V gene lookup returns CDR1 MNHNY and CDR2 SVGAGI (reference sequence). CDR3 sequence reads: CASSQGQGADGYTF. CDR3 nucleotides: TGTGCCAGCAGTCAAGGACAGGGGGCGGATGGCTACACCTTC.

The gene calls are TRBV30 and TRBJ1-1; TRBD1 agrees at 7 bases. V lost 5 bases and J lost 5; bases outside the gene matches: 8. The CDR3 loop spans 13 amino acids. Germline V gene data show CDR1 as GTSNPN and CDR2 as SVGIG (reference sequence). The CDR3 here is CAWSAGGFTEAFF. The CDR3 region has the DNA TGTGCCTGGTCGGCAGGGGGATTTACTGAAGCTTTCTTT.

The genes are TRBV2 and TRBJ2-5, with no clear D. Looked up from germline, CDR1 is SNHLY and CDR2 is FYNNEI. The CDR3 sequence is 15 residues long. V was pared by 2 bases and J by 3 bases, with 13 bases between. CDR3 protein: CASSESAATKETQYF. CDR3 DNA sequence: TGTGCCAGCAGTGAATCGGCGGCGACGAAAGAGACCCAGTACTTC.

This chain connects TRBV11-2 to TRBJ1-1; D is unresolved. The germline V and J ends were trimmed by 3 bases and 4 bases, with 15 bases remaining between them. From germline, CDR1 is SGHAT and CDR2 FQNNGV. CDR3 size: 15 residues. CDR3 loop: CASSFSRNMGTEAFF. CDR3 DNA sequence: TGTGCCAGCAGCTTTTCGAGGAACATGGGCACTGAAGCTTTCTTT. The full variable domain, in which reference TRBV11-2 and TRBJ1-1 provide the parts outside the CDR3, is EAGVAQSPRYKIIEKRQSVAFWCNPISGHATLYWYQQILGQGPKLLIQFQNNGVVDDSQLPKDRFSAERLKGVDSTLKIQPAKLEDSAVYLCASSFSRNMGTEAFFGQGTRLTVV.

V usage is TRBV30 and J usage is TRBJ1-2; D remains ambiguous. Trimming stripped 4 bases from V and 0 bases from J, with 6 bases between. Germline V CDR1 and CDR2: GTSNPN, SVGIG (reference sequence). This CDR3 comprises 12 residues. This CDR3 reads CAWTSPNYGYTF. In nucleotides, the CDR3 is TGTGCCTGGACCAGTCCTAACTATGGCTACACCTTC.

The gene calls are TRBV30 and TRBJ2-7; D is unclear. The V end was cut by 0 bases, the J end by 2 bases, with 8 bases between. The CDR3 runs to 13 residues. Germline CDR1 reads GTSNPN; CDR2 reads SVGIG (reference sequence). The CDR3 DNA sequence: TGTGCCTGGAGTGTAAACTCTCCCTACGAGCAGTACTTC. Its translation is CAWSVNSPYEQYF.

The chain links TRBV7-6 to TRBJ2-2, with a tentative D call TRBD2 (7 bases). The germline gives CDR1 SGHVS, CDR2 FNYEAQ. Trimming pared 5 bases from V and 3 bases from J, leaving 16 bases between. This CDR3 comprises 16 residues. CDR3 DNA: TGTGCCAGCAGCCCAACGGGGGGCCCTGACACCGGGGAGCTGTTTTTT. As protein: CASSPTGGPDTGELFF.

The chain employs TRBV12-3 or TRBV12-4 and TRBJ2-5; 7 bases agree with TRBD1. V lost 6 bases to trimming and J lost 5 bases; unmatched junction nucleotides: 6. There are 13 residues in the CDR3. The CDR3 DNA reads as TGTGCCAGCAGAGGACAGGACCGGGAGACCCAGTACTTC. Its protein is CASRGQDRETQYF.

The chain is built from TRBV30 and TRBJ2-7; D is uncertain. Trimming left V 8 bases short and J 0 bases short, with 8 bases between. The CDR3 has 11 residues. CDR1 and CDR2 (germline): GTSNPN, SVGIG (reference sequence). CDR3 sequence (DNA): TGTGCCCATTGGGACTCCTACGAGCAGTACTTC. Encoded protein: CAHWDSYEQYF.

This chain joins TRBV2 and TRBJ1-3, with D perhaps matching TRBD1 (5 bases). CDR1 SNHLY and CDR2 FYNNEI come from the germline V gene. This CDR3 is built from 15 residues. Trimming stripped 7 bases from V and 0 bases from J, with 13 bases between. In DNA form, the CDR3 reads TGTGCCAGCACCCCCGACAGCTACTCTGGAAACACCATATATTTT. Its translation is CASTPDSYSGNTIYF.

This chain links TRBV9 with TRBJ1-2, with unresolved D. This CDR3 has 14 residues. The germline CDR1 and CDR2 sequences are SGDLS and YYNGEE. With 0 bases removed from V and 2 bases from J, the gap between germline ends came to 8 bases. The CDR3 DNA reads as TGTGCCAGCAGCGTAGATGGCAGAAACTATGGCTACACCTTC. The encoded protein is CASSVDGRNYGYTF.

The V and J genes are TRBV5-6 and TRBJ2-5; no clear D gene. CDR3 length: 13 residues. Germline assignment: CDR1 SGHDT and CDR2 YYEEEE. Trimming pared 0 bases from V and 2 bases from J, leaving 5 bases between. The CDR3 spells CASSLAQQETQYF. CDR3 in DNA: TGTGCCAGCAGCTTGGCCCAGCAAGAGACCCAGTACTTC.

This clonotype was recorded once. The J gene is TRBJ2-1, the V gene TRBV27, with 9 bases identical to TRBD1. In germline, CDR1 is MNHEY, CDR2 SMNVEV (reference sequence). V shed 6 bases and J 8 bases; nucleotides not matched to a gene: 14. This CDR3 region has 16 residues. The CDR3 DNA sequence: TGTGCCAGCAGCCCTACGATTCGGACAGGGGTGGATGAGCAGTTCTTC. Translation gives CASSPTIRTGVDEQFF.

This clonotype was counted a single time. The conserved phenylalanine or tryptophan is not found at the CDR3 terminus, so this likely reflects a read error. No DNA is shown, since the ends of the CDR3 on it are uncertain; the CDR3 is the one TCRdb lists. The chain recombines TRBV21-1 with TRBJ1-1; the tabulated D call, TRBD1, remains unverified against the DNA. TRBV21-1 is an annotated pseudogene. Inclusive of both ends, the CDR3 amounts to 9 amino acids. The CDR3 loop is CAIGGRRGL.

This chain connects TRBV29-1 to TRBJ2-3; D perhaps matches TRBD2 (5 bases). CDR1 and CDR2 (germline): SQVTM, ANQGSEA. V was pared by 3 bases and J by 11 bases, with 9 bases between. The CDR3 is 10 amino acids. The chain's CDR3 is CSVERGMQYF. CDR3 in DNA: TGCAGCGTTGAGCGAGGGATGCAGTATTTT.

The chain combines TRBV9 with TRBJ1-6; possible D gene TRBD1, 6 bases. CDR1 and CDR2 (germline): SGDLS, YYNGEE. Trimming removed 4 bases from V and 9 bases from J, with 8 bases in between. The CDR3 consists of 12 residues. CDR3 region: CASSSRGSPLHF. The CDR3, as DNA: TGTGCCAGCAGCTCCAGGGGTTCACCCCTCCACTTT.

This clonotype was observed once. This chain joins TRBV4-1 and TRBJ2-3; TRBD2 agrees at 8 bases. The J segment lost 1 base and the V segment lost 4 bases, leaving 1 base of the junction unmatched. Germline V gene data show CDR1 as MGHRA and CDR2 as YSYEKL. This CDR3 contains 14 residues. CDR3 nucleotide sequence: TGCGCCAGCAGCCGCGGGGGGCGCACAGATACGCAGTATTTT. Its protein is CASSRGGRTDTQYF.

V usage is TRBV30 and J usage is TRBJ1-1; perhaps TRBD1 as D (5 bases). This CDR3 is 15 amino acids long. Germline V gives CDR1 GTSNPN, CDR2 SVGIG (reference sequence). With 4 bases removed from V and 2 bases from J, the gap between germline ends came to 17 bases. The CDR3 nucleotides read TGTGCCTGGAAGGGGCGAGGGCTAGGTAACACTGAAGCTTTCTTT. Its translation is CAWKGRGLGNTEAFF.

V usage is TRBV30 and J usage is TRBJ2-3; a possible D gene is TRBD2 (6 bases). The germline V and J ends were trimmed by 7 bases and 6 bases, with 14 bases remaining between them. CDR3 length: 12 amino acids. Germline CDR1 and CDR2: GTSNPN and SVGIG (reference sequence). CDR3 region: CASFSGVDTQYF. The CDR3 DNA sequence: TGTGCCTCCTTCTCGGGGGTCGATACGCAGTATTTT.

The chain combines TRBV4-1 with TRBJ1-6, with unresolved D. The CDR3 is made up of 18 amino acids. Germline CDR1 reads MGHRA; CDR2 reads YSYEKL. V shed 0 bases and J shed 0 bases, with 12 bases lying between them. CDR3 bases: TGCGCCAGCAGCCAAGATCCAGTTGGGAGCTCCTATAATTCACCCCTCCACTTT. This sequence encodes CASSQDPVGSSYNSPLHF.

The CDR3 DNA follows: TGTGCCAGCAGTTCCCTACTAGGGGACGAGCAGTACGTC. It codes for CASSSLLGDEQYV. The genes are TRBV12-3 or TRBV12-4 and TRBJ2-7; D may match TRBD1 or TRBD2 (5 bases each). Trimming cost V 4 bases and J 5 bases, with 12 bases left between them. The CDR3 loop spans 13 amino acids.

J is TRBJ2-3 and V is TRBV12-3 or TRBV12-4; 8 bases agree with TRBD2. V shed 10 bases and J 3 bases; nucleotides not matched to a gene: 15. The CDR3 is 16 amino acids. CDR3 sequence (DNA): TGTGCCATCCTAAGTGGCGGGGGGCCTTGGACAGATACGCAGTATTTT. Its translation: CAILSGGGPWTDTQYF.

The genes are TRBV6-5 and TRBJ2-7; TRBD1 agrees at 9 bases. Germline CDR1 and CDR2: MNHEY and SVGAGI. The CDR3 is made up of 15 amino acids. V was clipped by 4 bases and J by 3 bases; unmatched bases: 7. Here the CDR3 reads CASSSGTGLFYEQYV. The CDR3 bases are TGTGCCAGCAGTTCCGGGACAGGGCTCTTCTACGAGCAGTACGTC.

The gene calls are TRBV23-1 and TRBJ2-1; TRBD2 matches 10 bases. TRBV23-1 is reported as an ORF; its role is uncertain. V was clipped by 9 bases and J by 4 bases; unmatched bases: 6. The CDR3 has 14 amino acids. This CDR3 reads CASQRGGLYNEQFF. In DNA, the CDR3 is TGCGCCAGTCAGCGGGGGGGTCTTTACAATGAGCAGTTCTTC.

This clonotype was picked up one time. The chain uses TRBV11-2 and TRBJ2-7; D gene uncertain. The CDR3 runs to 13 residues. The V end lost 5 bases, the J end lost 1 base, and 9 bases lay between the germline ends. CDR1 is SGHAT, CDR2 FQNNGV, per germline. CDR3 DNA sequence: TGTGCCAGCAGCGGAGAGAGTTCCTACGAGCAGTACTTC. Its translation is CASSGESSYEQYF.

The chain couples TRBV20-1 to TRBJ1-1, with 9 bases that match TRBD1. Germline CDR1 and CDR2: DFQATT and SNEGSKA (reference sequence). This CDR3 has 17 amino acids. The trim removed 5 bases at V and 0 bases at J, leaving 13 bases unmatched. The CDR3 DNA follows: TGCAGTGCTCATGATCTCCGGGACAGGGTTATGAACACTGAAGCTTTCTTT. Protein: CSAHDLRDRVMNTEAFF.

The rearrangement joins TRBV9 to TRBJ2-1; the D is unclear. The CDR3 totals 15 residues. In germline, CDR1 is SGDLS, CDR2 YYNGEE. Trimming took 0 bases from V and 8 from J, leaving 15 bases between them. CDR3 sequence (DNA): TGTGCCAGCAGCGTAGCTTCCGCGTTCCTCCATGAGCAGTTCTTC. Translation: CASSVASAFLHEQFF.

The genes are TRBV29-1 and TRBJ2-3; 11 bases agree with TRBD2. The CDR3 runs 16 residues. V trimming: 2 bases; J trimming: 1 base; junction bases outside the gene matches: 5. CDR1 SQVTM and CDR2 ANQGSEA come from the germline V gene. This CDR3 reads CSVEKELAGGTDTQYF. CDR3 nucleotide sequence: TGCAGCGTTGAAAAGGAACTAGCGGGGGGCACAGATACGCAGTATTTT.